The rows below give T cell receptor beta chains drawn from one sample of a study of shared clonotypes between healthy human individuals. The method was immunoSEQ multiplex PCR; TCRdb's version includes in-frame clones alone and lacks a portion of them. This sample carries a few million clones, about 94% of them seen once, and the ten largest clones take about 1.7%. Material: naive CD8+ T cells from PBMCs. These receptors all come from a man aged 18 to 29 in good health. Some clones in this sample may be carry-over from other donors' samples. The CDR3 runs from the conserved cysteine through the conserved F or W. The D gene is left open where the match is weak. Expanded clones get a size class; other rows say once, few or many, or leave the size out.

NA,TRBJ1-4,TRBV13,NA,CASSLGANNEKLFF,TGTGCCAGCAGCTTAGGAGCGAATAATGAAAAACTGTTTTTT
NA,TRBJ1-2,TRBV29-1,NA,CSVLDDYGYTF,TGCAGCGTATTGGACGACTATGGCTACACCTTC
NA,TRBJ1-1,TRBV5-1,NA,CASSLLGFENTEAFF,TGCGCCAGCAGCCTCCTAGGGTTTGAGAACACTGAAGCTTTCTTT
TRBD2,TRBJ2-7,TRBV7-9,NA,CASSLFLAGGGYEQYF,TGTGCCAGCAGCTTATTTCTAGCGGGAGGCGGCTACGAGCAGTACTTC
TRBD1,TRBJ2-3,TRBV7-9,once,CASTRQGRRTDTQYF,TGTGCCAGCACCAGACAGGGCCGAAGGACAGATACGCAGTATTTT
NA,TRBJ1-1,TRBV7-9,NA,CASSPPSGLRNTEAFF,TGTGCCAGCAGCCCACCCAGCGGACTCAGGAACACTGAAGCTTTCTTT
NA,TRBJ2-2,TRBV7-2,NA,CASSLEIRTGLSGELFF,TGTGCCAGCAGCTTAGAGATTAGAACAGGGCTATCCGGGGAGCTGTTTTTT
TRBD2,TRBJ2-1,TRBV13,NA,CASSGGESSYNEQFF,TGTGCCAGCAGTGGGGGGGAGAGCTCCTACAATGAGCAGTTCTTC
TRBD2,TRBJ2-5,TRBV6-1,NA,CASSEARVGGTRETQYF,TGTGCCAGCAGTGAAGCGCGGGTCGGGGGGACTCGGGAGACCCAGTACTTC
NA,TRBJ1-1,TRBV29-1,NA,CSVDGLRLNTEAFF,TGCAGCGTTGACGGGCTACGCCTGAACACTGAAGCTTTCTTT
TRBD1,TRBJ2-7,TRBV11-2,NA,CASSFNPGQIYEQYF,TGTGCCAGCAGCTTCAACCCGGGACAGATCTACGAGCAGTACTTC
NA,TRBJ2-1,TRBV30,NA,CAWSVGGYNEQFF,TGTGCCTGGAGTGTAGGTGGGTACAATGAGCAGTTCTTC
NA,TRBJ2-3,TRBV9,NA,CASSLSTDTQYF,TGTGCCAGCAGCCTCAGTACCGATACGCAGTATTTT
TRBD2,TRBJ2-7,TRBV27,NA,CASSFLPLAGPYEQYF,TGTGCCAGCAGTTTTCTACCGTTAGCGGGACCCTACGAGCAGTACTTC
TRBD2,TRBJ2-1,TRBV9,NA,CASSPRGLAENNEQFF,TGTGCCAGCAGCCCAAGAGGACTAGCGGAAAACAATGAGCAGTTCTTC
NA,TRBJ2-1,TRBV4-2,NA,CASSPLASKYNEQFF,TGTGCCAGCAGCCCGCTTGCTAGCAAATACAATGAGCAGTTCTTC
TRBD2,TRBJ2-1,TRBV10-3,once,CAITNRGLAGGPILLNEQFF,TGTGCCATCACCAATCGAGGACTAGCGGGAGGCCCCATTCTCCTCAATGAGCAGTTCTTC
NA,TRBJ2-3,TRBV27,once,CASSLIAETDTQYF,TGTGCCAGCAGTTTAATAGCGGAAACAGATACGCAGTATTTT
NA,TRBJ2-3,TRBV27,NA,CASSVLRGGNTQYF,TGTGCCAGCAGCGTGCTACGGGGTGGAAATACGCAGTATTTT
TRBD2,TRBJ2-7,TRBV7-9,NA,CASSPSRLADYEQYF,TGTGCCAGCAGCCCGAGCCGGCTAGCGGATTACGAGCAGTACTTC
NA,TRBJ1-5,TRBV7-2,NA,CASSFLGNQPQHF,TGTGCCAGCAGCTTTTTAGGGAATCAGCCCCAGCATTTT
NA,TRBJ2-7,TRBV7-9,NA,CASSLGSAVRTWEQYF,TGTGCCAGCAGCTTAGGGAGCGCGGTCCGAACGTGGGAGCAGTACTTC
TRBD1,TRBJ1-2,TRBV9,NA,CASSQSRTGGFTAPYGYTF,TGTGCCAGCAGCCAAAGTAGGACAGGGGGATTTACCGCCCCCTATGGCTACACCTTC
NA,TRBJ2-5,TRBV5-6,NA,CASNELPLTPPETQYF,TGTGCCAGCAACGAGTTACCCCTCACCCCACCAGAGACCCAGTACTTC
NA,TRBJ2-5,TRBV6-6,NA,CASSYSRGEGETQYF,TGTGCCAGCAGTTACTCGAGGGGGGAAGGGGAGACCCAGTACTTC
TRBD1,TRBJ2-5,TRBV6-6,NA,CASSSYRGRETQYF,TGTGCCAGCAGTTCGTACAGGGGCCGGGAGACCCAGTACTTC
NA,TRBJ1-1,TRBV7-9,NA,CASSSPLGEGTEAFF,TGTGCCAGCAGCTCTCCCCTGGGGGAAGGCACTGAAGCTTTCTTT
NA,TRBJ2-1,TRBV9,NA,CASSVARRPYSGRDEQFF,TGTGCCAGCAGCGTGGCCCGGCGACCATATTCAGGGCGCGATGAGCAGTTCTTC
TRBD1,TRBJ2-7,TRBV6-1,NA,CASSEDRGRNEQYF,TGTGCCAGCAGTGAAGACAGGGGGAGGAACGAGCAGTACTTC
NA,TRBJ2-2,TRBV18,NA,CASSGRRDTGELFF,TGTGCCAGCTCAGGTCGGCGGGACACCGGGGAGCTGTTTTTT
TRBD1,TRBJ2-2,TRBV27,NA,CASSSSTLQGWAGELFF,TGTGCCAGCAGTTCGTCGACGTTACAGGGGTGGGCCGGGGAGCTGTTTTTT
TRBD1,TRBJ2-2,TRBV28,NA,CASRIQGAPGTGELFF,TGTGCCAGCAGAATACAGGGGGCGCCGGGCACCGGGGAGCTGTTTTTT
NA,TRBJ2-7,TRBV27,NA,CASSPLTAPYEQYF,TGTGCCAGCAGTCCCCTGACGGCCCCCTACGAGCAGTACTTC
NA,TRBJ1-1,TRBV7-8,NA,CASSDDRTTFF,TGTGCCAGCAGCGACGACAGGACTACTTTCTTT
NA,TRBJ2-7,TRBV9,NA,CASSPRGNEQYF,TGTGCCAGCAGCCCACGTGGTAACGAGCAGTACTTC
NA,TRBJ2-7,TRBV2,NA,CATSYEQYF,TGCGCCACCTCCTACGAGCAGTACTTC
TRBD2,TRBJ2-7,TRBV5-1,NA,CASSLARDGRWEQYF,TGCGCCAGCAGCTTGGCCAGGGACGGGAGGTGGGAGCAGTACTTC
NA,TRBJ2-5,TRBV7-9,NA,CASSGRVGRETQYF,TGTGCCAGCAGCGGCCGGGTCGGCAGGGAGACCCAGTACTTC
TRBD2,TRBJ2-5,TRBV7-7,NA,CASSLGAGGWETQYF,TGTGCCAGCAGCTTAGGGGCGGGAGGATGGGAGACCCAGTACTTC
NA,TRBJ2-3,TRBV9,once,CASSPGTSKADTQYF,TGTGCCAGCAGTCCCGGTACTAGCAAGGCAGATACGCAGTATTTT
TRBD1,TRBJ2-4,TRBV19,NA,CASSTLNRGPLLAKNIQYF,TGTGCCAGTTCGACTTTAAACAGGGGGCCACTTCTAGCCAAAAACATTCAGTACTTC
TRBD1,TRBJ1-2,TRBV7-9,NA,CASSGGTGEGVSYGYTF,TGTGCCAGCAGCGGCGGGACAGGCGAGGGCGTTTCCTATGGCTACACCTTC
NA,TRBJ1-4,TRBV25-1,NA,CASSDLAGEVEKLFF,TGTGCCAGCAGTGATCTGGCAGGGGAGGTCGAAAAACTGTTTTTT
NA,TRBJ2-2,TRBV15,NA,CATSRDASSTGELFF,TGTGCCACCAGCAGAGATGCTAGCAGCACCGGGGAGCTGTTTTTT
NA,TRBJ1-1,TRBV28,NA,CASSLGRYINTEAFF,TGTGCCAGCAGTTTAGGGAGATATATAAACACTGAAGCTTTCTTT
NA,TRBJ1-5,TRBV7-9,NA,CASSSSDSNQPQHF,TGTGCCAGCAGCTCTTCCGATAGCAATCAGCCCCAGCATTTT
NA,TRBJ1-2,TRBV28,once,CASSFRGAPGYTF,TGTGCCAGCAGTTTCCGGGGGGCGCCTGGCTACACCTTC
NA,TRBJ2-1,TRBV27,NA,CASSLSDWNEQFF,TGTGCCAGCAGTTTATCAGACTGGAATGAGCAGTTCTTC
TRBD2,TRBJ2-7,TRBV15,NA,CASRGGREGEQYF,TGTGCCTCCCGTGGCGGGCGGGAGGGCGAGCAGTACTTC
NA,TRBJ2-5,TRBV4-3,NA,CASSQELGSLETQYF,TGCGCCAGCAGCCAAGAGCTCGGCAGCCTCGAGACCCAGTACTTC
TRBD2,TRBJ2-3,TRBV11-2,NA,CASSPPSGTRTDTQYF,TGTGCCAGCAGCCCCCCGAGCGGGACCCGCACAGATACGCAGTATTTT
NA,TRBJ2-1,TRBV13,NA,CASSSGPGSYNEQFF,TGTGCCAGCAGTTCCGGCCCAGGGTCCTACAATGAGCAGTTCTTC
NA,TRBJ1-2,TRBV28,NA,CASSLAGVGYGYTF,TGTGCCAGCAGTTTGGCGGGGGTAGGTTATGGCTACACCTTC
TRBD2,TRBJ2-7,TRBV4-3,NA,CASSQTLAGNHYEQYF,TGCGCCAGCAGCCAAACACTAGCGGGCAACCACTACGAGCAGTACTTC
NA,TRBJ1-3,TRBV5-1,NA,CASSWDGLLSGNTIYF,TGCGCCAGCAGCTGGGACGGATTATTATCTGGAAACACCATATATTTT
NA,TRBJ2-5,TRBV7-2,NA,CASSLTAAPQETQYF,TGTGCCAGCAGCTTAACTGCGGCCCCTCAAGAGACCCAGTACTTC
NA,TRBJ2-2,TRBV5-6,NA,CASSGTFRGFNTGELFF,TGTGCCAGCAGCGGGACCTTCAGGGGATTCAACACCGGGGAGCTGTTTTTT
NA,TRBJ2-7,TRBV28,NA,CASRTLSYEQYF,TGTGCCAGCAGGACACTTTCCTACGAGCAGTACTTC